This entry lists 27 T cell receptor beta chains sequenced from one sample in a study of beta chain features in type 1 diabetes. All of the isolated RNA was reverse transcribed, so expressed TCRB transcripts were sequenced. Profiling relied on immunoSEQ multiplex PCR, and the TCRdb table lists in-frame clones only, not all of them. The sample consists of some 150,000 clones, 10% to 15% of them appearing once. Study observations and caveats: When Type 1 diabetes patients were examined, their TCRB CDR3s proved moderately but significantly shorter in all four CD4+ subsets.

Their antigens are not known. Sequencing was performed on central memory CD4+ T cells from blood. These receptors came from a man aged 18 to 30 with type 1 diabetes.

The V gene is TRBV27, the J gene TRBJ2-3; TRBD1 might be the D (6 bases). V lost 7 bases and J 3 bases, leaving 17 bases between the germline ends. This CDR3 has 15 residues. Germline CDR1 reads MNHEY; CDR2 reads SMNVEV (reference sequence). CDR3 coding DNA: TGTGCCAGCACACCAGGGGCAGGGCAGACAGATACGCAGTATTTT. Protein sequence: CASTPGAGQTDTQYF.

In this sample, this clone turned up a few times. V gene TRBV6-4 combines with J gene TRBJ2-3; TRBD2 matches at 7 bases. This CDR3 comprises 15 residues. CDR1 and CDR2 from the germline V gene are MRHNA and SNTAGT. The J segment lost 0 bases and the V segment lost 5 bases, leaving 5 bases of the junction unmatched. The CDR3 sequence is CASSRSGVSTDTQYF. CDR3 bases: TGTGCCAGCAGTAGGAGCGGGGTTAGCACAGATACGCAGTATTTT.

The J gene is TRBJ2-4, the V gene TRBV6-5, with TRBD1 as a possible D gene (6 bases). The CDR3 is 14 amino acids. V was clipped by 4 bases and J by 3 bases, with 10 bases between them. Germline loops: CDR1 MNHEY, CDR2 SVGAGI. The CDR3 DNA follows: TGTGCCAGCAGTTCGGGACAAAACAAAAACATTCAGTACTTC. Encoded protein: CASSSGQNKNIQYF.

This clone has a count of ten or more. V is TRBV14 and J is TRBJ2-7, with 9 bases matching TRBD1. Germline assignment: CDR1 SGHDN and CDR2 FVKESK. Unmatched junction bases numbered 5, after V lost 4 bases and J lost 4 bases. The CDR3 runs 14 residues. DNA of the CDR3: TGTGCCAGCAGCCCCCGGGACAGGGTGTACGAGCAGTACTTC. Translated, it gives CASSPRDRVYEQYF.

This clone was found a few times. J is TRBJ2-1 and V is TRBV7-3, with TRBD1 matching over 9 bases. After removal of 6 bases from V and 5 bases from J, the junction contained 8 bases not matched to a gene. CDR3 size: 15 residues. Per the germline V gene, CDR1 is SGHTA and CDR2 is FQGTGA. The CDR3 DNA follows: TGTGCCAGCAGTCGCGGGGGACAGGGCCACAATGAGCAGTTCTTC. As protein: CASSRGGQGHNEQFF.

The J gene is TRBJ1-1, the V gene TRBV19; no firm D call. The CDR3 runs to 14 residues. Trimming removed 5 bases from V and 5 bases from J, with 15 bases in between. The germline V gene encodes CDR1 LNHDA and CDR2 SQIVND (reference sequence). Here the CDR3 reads CASSVLEGGTEAFF. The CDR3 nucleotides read TGTGCCAGTAGTGTGCTTGAGGGAGGGACTGAAGCTTTCTTT. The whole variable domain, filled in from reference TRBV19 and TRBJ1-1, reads DGGITQSPKYLFRKEGQNVTLSCEQNLNHDAMYWYRQDPGQGLRLIYYSQIVNDFQKGDIAEGYSVSREKKESFPLTVTSAQKNPTAFYLCASSVLEGGTEAFFGQGTRLTVV.

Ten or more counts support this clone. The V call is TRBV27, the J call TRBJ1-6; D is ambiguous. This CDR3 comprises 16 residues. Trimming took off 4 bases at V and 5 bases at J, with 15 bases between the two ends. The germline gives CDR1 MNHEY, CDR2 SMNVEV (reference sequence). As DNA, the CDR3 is TGTGCCAGCAGTTCGGACCTTCGGAGGGATAATTCACCCCTCCACTTT. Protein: CASSSDLRRDNSPLHF.

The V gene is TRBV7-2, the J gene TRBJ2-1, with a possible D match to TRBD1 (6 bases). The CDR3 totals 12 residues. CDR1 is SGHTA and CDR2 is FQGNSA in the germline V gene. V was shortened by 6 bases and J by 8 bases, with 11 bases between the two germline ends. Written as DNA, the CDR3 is TGTGCCAGCAGTTCCCAGGGGTATGAGCAGTTCTTC. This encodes CASSSQGYEQFF.

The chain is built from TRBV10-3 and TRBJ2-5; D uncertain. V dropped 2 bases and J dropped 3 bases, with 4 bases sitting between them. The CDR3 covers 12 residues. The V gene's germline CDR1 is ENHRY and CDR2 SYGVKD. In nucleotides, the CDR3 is TGTGCCATCAGTGAGGGGAAAGAGACCCAGTACTTC. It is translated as CAISEGKETQYF.

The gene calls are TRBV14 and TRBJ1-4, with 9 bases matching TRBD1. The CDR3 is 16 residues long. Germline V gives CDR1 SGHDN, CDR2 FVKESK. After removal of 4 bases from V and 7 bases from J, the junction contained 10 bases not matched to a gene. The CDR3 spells CASSPRSGQGPEKLFF. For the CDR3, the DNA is TGTGCCAGCAGCCCTCGATCGGGACAGGGCCCTGAAAAACTGTTTTTT.

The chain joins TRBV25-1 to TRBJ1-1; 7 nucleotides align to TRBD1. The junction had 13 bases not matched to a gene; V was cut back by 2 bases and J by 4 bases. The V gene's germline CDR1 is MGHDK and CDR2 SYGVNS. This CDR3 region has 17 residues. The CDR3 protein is CASSEHKRQGWGTEAFF. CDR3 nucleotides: TGTGCCAGCAGTGAACATAAGAGACAGGGATGGGGCACTGAAGCTTTCTTT.

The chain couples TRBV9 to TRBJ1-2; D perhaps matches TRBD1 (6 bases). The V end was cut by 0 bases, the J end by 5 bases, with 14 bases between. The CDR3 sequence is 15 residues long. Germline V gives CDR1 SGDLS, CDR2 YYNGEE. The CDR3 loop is CASSVEGTIQYGYTF. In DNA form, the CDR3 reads TGTGCCAGCAGCGTAGAAGGGACAATTCAATATGGCTACACCTTC.

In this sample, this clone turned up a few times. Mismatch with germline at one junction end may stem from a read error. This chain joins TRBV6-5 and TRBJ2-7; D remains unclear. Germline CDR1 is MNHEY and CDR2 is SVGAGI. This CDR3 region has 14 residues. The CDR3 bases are TGTGCCCGCAGTTACTCCCCGGCGGAATACGAGCAGTACTTC. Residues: CARSYSPAEYEQYF.

The CDR3 nucleotides are TGTGCCAGCAGTTACTCAGACCCTCCTAACTACAATGAGCAGTTCTTC. This gives the protein CASSYSDPPNYNEQFF. V and J are TRBV6-5 and TRBJ2-1; D is uncertain. CDR3 size: 16 residues. Germline V gene sequence: CDR1 MNHEY, CDR2 SVGAGI. V shed 0 bases and J shed 3 bases, with 12 bases lying between them.

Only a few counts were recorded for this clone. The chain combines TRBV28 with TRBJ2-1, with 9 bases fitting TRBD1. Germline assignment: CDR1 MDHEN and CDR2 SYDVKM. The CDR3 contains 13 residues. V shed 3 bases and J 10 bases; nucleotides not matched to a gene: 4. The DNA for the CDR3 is TGTGCCAGCAGTTTCGGGACAGGGTCCGAGCAGTTCTTC. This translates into CASSFGTGSEQFF.

CDR3 DNA sequence: TGTGCCAGCAGCTTTATTCGCGGACCCCTCCACTTT. It codes for CASSFIRGPLHF. The chain employs TRBV13 and TRBJ1-6; no clear D gene. Trimming left V 3 bases short and J 12 bases short, with 9 bases between. Germline V gene data show CDR1 as PRHDT and CDR2 as FYEKMQ (reference sequence). The length of the CDR3 is 12 residues. Combining the CDR3 with reference TRBV13 and TRBJ1-6 gives the whole variable domain AAGVIQSPRHLIKEKRETATLKCYPIPRHDTVYWYQQGPGQDPQFLISFYEKMQSDKGSIPDRFSAQQFSDYHSELNMSSLELGDSALYFCASSFIRGPLHFGNGTRLTVT.

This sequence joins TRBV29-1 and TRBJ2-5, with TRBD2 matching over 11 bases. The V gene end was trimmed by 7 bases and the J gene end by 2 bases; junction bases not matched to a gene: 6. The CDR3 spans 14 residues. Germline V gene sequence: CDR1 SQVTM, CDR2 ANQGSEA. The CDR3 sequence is CSGGVAGGQETQYF. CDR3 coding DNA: TGCAGCGGCGGCGTAGCGGGGGGGCAAGAGACCCAGTACTTC.

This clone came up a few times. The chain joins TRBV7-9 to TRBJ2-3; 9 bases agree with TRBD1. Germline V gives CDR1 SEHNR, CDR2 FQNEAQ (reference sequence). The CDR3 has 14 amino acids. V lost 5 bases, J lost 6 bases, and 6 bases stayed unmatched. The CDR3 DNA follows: TGTGCCAGCAGCATGGGACAGGGAGGCGATACGCAGTATTTT. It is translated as CASSMGQGGDTQYF.

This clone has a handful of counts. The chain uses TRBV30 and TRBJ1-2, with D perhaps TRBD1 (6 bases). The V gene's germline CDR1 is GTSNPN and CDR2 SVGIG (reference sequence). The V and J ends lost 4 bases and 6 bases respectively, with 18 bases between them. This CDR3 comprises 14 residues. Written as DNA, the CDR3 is TGTGCCTGGACGGGACACGGGAAGTGGAATGGCTACACCTTC. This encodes CAWTGHGKWNGYTF.

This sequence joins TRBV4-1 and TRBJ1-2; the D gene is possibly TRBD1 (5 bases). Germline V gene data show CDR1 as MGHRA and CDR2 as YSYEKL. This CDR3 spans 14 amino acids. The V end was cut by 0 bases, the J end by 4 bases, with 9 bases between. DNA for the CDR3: TGCGCCAGCAGCCAAGATTGGGGACCCTATGGCTACACCTTC. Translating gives CASSQDWGPYGYTF.

CDR3 nucleotides: TGTGCCAGCAGTCTACAGGGGGTGACTGAAGCTTTCTTT. It encodes CASSLQGVTEAFF. The V and J genes are TRBV4-2 and TRBJ1-1; 8 positions agree with TRBD1. The germline V gene encodes CDR1 LGHNA and CDR2 YNFKEQ. V trimming: 6 bases; J trimming: 5 bases; junction bases outside the gene matches: 5. The CDR3 is made up of 13 amino acids.

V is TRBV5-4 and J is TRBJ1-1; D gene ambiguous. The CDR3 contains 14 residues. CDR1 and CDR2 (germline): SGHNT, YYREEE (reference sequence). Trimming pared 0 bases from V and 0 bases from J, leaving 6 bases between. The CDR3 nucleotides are TGTGCCAGCAGCTTGGCCAATATGAACACTGAAGCTTTCTTT. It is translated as CASSLANMNTEAFF.

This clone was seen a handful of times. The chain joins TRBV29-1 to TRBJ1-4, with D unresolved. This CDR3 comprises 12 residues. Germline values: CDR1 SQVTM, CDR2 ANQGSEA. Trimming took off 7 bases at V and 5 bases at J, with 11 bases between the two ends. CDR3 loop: CSAEISNEKLFF. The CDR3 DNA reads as TGCAGCGCAGAGATATCAAATGAAAAACTGTTTTTT.

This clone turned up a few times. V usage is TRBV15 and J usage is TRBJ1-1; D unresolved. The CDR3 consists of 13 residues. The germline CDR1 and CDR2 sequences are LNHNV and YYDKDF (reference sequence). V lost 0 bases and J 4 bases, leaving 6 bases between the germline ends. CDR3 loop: CATSRDKVTEAFF. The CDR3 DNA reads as TGTGCCACCAGCAGAGATAAGGTCACTGAAGCTTTCTTT.

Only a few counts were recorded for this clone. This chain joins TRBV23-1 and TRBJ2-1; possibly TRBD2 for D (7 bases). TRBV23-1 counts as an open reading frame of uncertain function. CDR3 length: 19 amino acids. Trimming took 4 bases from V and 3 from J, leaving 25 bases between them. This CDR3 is CASSRLRSRGGGLYNEQFF. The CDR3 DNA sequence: TGCGCCAGCAGTCGCCTACGCTCCCGAGGGGGGGGACTCTACAATGAGCAGTTCTTC.

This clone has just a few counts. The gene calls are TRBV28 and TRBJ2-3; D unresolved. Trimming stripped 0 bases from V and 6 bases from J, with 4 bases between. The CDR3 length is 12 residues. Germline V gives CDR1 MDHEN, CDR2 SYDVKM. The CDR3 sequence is CASSLWLDTQYF. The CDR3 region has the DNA TGTGCCAGCAGTTTATGGTTGGATACGCAGTATTTT.

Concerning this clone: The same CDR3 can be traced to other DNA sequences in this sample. The CDR3 bases are TGCAGTGCTAGGTGGGCAGATACGCAGTATTTT. It codes for CSARWADTQYF. The rearrangement uses TRBV20-1 and TRBJ2-3; D gene uncertain. Trimming left V 3 bases short and J 4 bases short, with 5 bases between. This CDR3 comprises 11 residues. Germline V lookup: CDR1 DFQATT, CDR2 SNEGSKA (reference sequence).